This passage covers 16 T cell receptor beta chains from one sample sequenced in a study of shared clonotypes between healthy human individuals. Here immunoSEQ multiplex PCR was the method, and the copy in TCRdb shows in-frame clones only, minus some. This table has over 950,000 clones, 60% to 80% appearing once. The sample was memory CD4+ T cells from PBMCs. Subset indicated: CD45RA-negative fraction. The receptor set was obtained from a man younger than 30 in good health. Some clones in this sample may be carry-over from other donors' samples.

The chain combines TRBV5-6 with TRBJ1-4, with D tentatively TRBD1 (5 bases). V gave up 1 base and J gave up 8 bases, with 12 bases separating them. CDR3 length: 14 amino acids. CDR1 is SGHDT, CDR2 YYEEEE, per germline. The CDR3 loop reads CASSLKRGDEKLFF. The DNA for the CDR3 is TGTGCCAGCAGCTTGAAGAGGGGAGACGAAAAACTGTTTTTT. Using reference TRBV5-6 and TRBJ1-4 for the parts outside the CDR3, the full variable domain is DAGVTQSPTHLIKTRGQQVTLRCSPKSGHDTVSWYQQALGQGPQFIFQYYEEEERQRGNFPDRFSGHQFPNYSSELNVNALLLGDSALYLCASSLKRGDEKLFFGSGTQLSVL.

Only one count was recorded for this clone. CDR3: CASSSSRRTEAFF. The CDR3 DNA is TGTGCCAGCAGCTCCTCCAGACGCACTGAAGCTTTCTTT. The chain is built from TRBV7-3 and TRBJ1-1; D gene ambiguous. Trimming removed 4 bases from V and 4 bases from J, with 10 bases in between. The CDR3 spans 13 residues. Germline CDR1 SGHTA, CDR2 FQGTGA.

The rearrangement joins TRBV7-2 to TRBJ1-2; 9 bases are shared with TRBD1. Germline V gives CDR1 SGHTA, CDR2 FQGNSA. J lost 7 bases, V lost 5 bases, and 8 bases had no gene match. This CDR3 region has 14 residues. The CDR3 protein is CASSPTGGGFGYTF. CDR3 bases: TGTGCCAGCAGCCCCACAGGGGGCGGATTTGGCTACACCTTC.

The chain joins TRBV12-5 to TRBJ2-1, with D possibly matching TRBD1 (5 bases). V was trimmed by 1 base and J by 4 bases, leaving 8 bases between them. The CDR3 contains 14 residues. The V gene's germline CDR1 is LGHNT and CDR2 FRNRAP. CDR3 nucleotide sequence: TGTGCTAGTGGTTTGGGGGGCCCGTACAATGAGCAGTTCTTC. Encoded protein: CASGLGGPYNEQFF.

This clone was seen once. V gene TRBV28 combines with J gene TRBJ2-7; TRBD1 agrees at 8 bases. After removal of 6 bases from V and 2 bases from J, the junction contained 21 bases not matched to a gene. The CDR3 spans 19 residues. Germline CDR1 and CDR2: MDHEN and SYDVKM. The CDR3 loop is CASSIQNPDRVWIPYEQYF. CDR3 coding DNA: TGTGCCAGCAGCATTCAAAACCCGGACAGGGTGTGGATTCCCTACGAGCAGTACTTC.

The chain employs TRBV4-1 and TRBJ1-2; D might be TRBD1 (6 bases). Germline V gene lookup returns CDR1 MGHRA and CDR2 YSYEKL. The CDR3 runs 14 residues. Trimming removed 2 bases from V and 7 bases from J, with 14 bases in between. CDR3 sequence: CASSQLGASSGYTF. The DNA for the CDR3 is TGCGCCAGCAGCCAACTGGGGGCTAGCAGTGGCTACACCTTC.

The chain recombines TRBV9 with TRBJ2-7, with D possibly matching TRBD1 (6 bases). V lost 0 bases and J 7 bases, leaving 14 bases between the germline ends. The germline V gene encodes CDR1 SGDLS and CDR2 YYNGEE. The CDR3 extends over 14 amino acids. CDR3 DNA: TGTGCCAGCAGCGTAGACCAACAGGGCCGAGAGCAGTACTTC. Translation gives CASSVDQQGREQYF. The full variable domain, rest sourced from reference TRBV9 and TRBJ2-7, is DSGVTQTPKHLITATGQRVTLRCSPRSGDLSVYWYQQSLDQGLQFLIQYYNGEERAKGNILERFSAQQFPDLHSELNLSSLELGDSALYFCASSVDQQGREQYFGPGTRLTVT.

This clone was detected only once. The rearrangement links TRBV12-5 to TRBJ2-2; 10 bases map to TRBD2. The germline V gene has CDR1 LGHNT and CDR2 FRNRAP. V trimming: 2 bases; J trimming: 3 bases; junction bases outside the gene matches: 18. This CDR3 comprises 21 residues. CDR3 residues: CASGLILSRLAGVMHTGELFF. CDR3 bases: TGTGCTAGTGGTTTGATACTTTCTCGGCTAGCGGGAGTAATGCACACCGGGGAGCTGTTTTTT.

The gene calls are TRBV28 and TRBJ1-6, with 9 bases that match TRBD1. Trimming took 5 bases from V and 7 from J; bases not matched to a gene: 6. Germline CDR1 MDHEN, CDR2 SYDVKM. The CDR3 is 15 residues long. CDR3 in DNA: TGTGCCAGCAGTCTAACCGGGACAGGGAATTCACCCCTCCACTTT. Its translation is CASSLTGTGNSPLHF.

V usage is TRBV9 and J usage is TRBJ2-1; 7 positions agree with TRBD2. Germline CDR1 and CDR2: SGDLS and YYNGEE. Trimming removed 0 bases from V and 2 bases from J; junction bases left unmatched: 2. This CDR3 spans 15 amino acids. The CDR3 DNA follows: TGTGCCAGCAGCGTAGAAGGACTAGCCTACAATGAGCAGTTCTTC. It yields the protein CASSVEGLAYNEQFF.

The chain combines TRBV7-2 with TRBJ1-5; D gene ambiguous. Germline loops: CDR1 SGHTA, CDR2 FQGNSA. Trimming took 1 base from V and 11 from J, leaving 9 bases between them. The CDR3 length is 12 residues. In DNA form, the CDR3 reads TGTGCCAGCAGCTTAGATTCGTCTGCCCAGCATTTT. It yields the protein CASSLDSSAQHF.

The CDR3 coding sequence is TGTGCCAGCAGCGTTAGTGGGACTAGCGGGGCCAACACCGGGGAGCTGTTTTTT. The encoded protein is CASSVSGTSGANTGELFF. J is TRBJ2-2 and V is TRBV9; 13 nucleotides agree with TRBD2. Trimming cost V 2 bases and J 2 bases; bases outside gene matches: 6. This CDR3 is 18 amino acids long. CDR1 is SGDLS, CDR2 YYNGEE, per germline. The whole variable domain, remainder taken from reference TRBV9 and TRBJ2-2, is DSGVTQTPKHLITATGQRVTLRCSPRSGDLSVYWYQQSLDQGLQFLIQYYNGEERAKGNILERFSAQQFPDLHSELNLSSLELGDSALYFCASSVSGTSGANTGELFFGEGSRLTVL.

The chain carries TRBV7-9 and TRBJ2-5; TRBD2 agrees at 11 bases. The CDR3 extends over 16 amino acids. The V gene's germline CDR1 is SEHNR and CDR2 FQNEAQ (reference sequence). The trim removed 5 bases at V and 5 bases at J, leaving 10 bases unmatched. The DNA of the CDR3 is TGTGCCAGCAGCCCAGGGACTAGCGGAGGAGGGGAGACCCAGTACTTC. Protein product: CASSPGTSGGGETQYF.

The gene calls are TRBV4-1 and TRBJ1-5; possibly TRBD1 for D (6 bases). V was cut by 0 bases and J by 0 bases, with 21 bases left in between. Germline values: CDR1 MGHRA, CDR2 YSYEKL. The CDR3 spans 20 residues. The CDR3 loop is CASSQEGQGQRTYSNQPQHF. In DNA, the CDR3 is TGCGCCAGCAGCCAAGAAGGCCAGGGGCAACGGACTTATAGCAATCAGCCCCAGCATTTT.

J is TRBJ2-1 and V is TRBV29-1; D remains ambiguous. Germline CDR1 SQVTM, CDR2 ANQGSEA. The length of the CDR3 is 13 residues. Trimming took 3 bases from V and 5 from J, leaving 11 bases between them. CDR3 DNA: TGCAGCGTTGACAGCGCATCAGACAATGAGCAGTTCTTC. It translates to CSVDSASDNEQFF.

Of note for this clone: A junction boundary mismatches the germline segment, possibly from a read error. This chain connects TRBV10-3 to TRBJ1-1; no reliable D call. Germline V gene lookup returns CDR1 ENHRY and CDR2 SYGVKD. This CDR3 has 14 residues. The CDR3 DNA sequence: TGTGCCATCAGAGAGTGGGAGGCTTACACTGAAGCTTTCTTT. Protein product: CAIREWEAYTEAFF.